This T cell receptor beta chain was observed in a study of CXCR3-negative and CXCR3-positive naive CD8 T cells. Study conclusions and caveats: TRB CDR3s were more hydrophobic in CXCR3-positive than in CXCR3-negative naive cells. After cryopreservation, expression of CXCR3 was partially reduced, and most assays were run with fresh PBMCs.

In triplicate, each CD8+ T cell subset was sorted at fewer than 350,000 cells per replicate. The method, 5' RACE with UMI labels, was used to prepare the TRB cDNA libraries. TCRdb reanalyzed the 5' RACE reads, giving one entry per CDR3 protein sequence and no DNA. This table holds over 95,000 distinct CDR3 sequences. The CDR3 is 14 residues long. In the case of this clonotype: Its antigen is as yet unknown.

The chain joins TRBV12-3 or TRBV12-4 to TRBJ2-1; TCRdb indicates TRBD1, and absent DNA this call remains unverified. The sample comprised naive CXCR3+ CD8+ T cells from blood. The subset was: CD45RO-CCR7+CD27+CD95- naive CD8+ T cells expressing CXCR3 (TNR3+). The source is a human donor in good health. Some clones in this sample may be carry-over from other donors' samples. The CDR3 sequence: CASSRPGRYNEQFF.